This T cell receptor beta chain was captured in a study of CXCR3-negative and CXCR3-positive naive CD8 T cells. It was by 5' RACE with UMI labels that the TRB cDNA libraries were prepared. TCRdb reanalyzed the 5' RACE reads, giving one entry per CDR3 protein sequence and no DNA. The listing records more than 100,000 distinct CDR3 sequences. This CDR3 is built from 15 residues. Looked up from germline, CDR1 is SGDLS and CDR2 is YYNGEE. Findings and caveats of the study: TRB CDR3 hydrophobicity was greater in CXCR3-positive naive cells than in CXCR3-negative naive cells.

As regards this clonotype: Antigen: not known.

The sequence came from a human donor in good health. Some clones in this sample may be carry-over from other donors' samples. This chain links TRBV9 with TRBJ2-2; TCRdb's D call, TRBD2, is unchecked because there is no DNA. Sequencing was carried out using naive CXCR3+ CD8+ T cells from blood. The subset here: CD45RO-CCR7+CD27+CD95- naive CD8+ T cells expressing CXCR3 (TNR3+). CDR3 sequence: CASSVGDYRDGELFF.